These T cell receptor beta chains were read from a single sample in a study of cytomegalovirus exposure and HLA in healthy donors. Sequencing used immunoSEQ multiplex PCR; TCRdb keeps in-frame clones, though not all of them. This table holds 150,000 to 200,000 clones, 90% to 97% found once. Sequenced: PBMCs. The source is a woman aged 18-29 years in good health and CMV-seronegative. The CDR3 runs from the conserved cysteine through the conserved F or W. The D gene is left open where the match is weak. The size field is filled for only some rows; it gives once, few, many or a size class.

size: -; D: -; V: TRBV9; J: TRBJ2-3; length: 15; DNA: TGTGCCAGCAGCCAGACAGGGAGGTACACAGATACGCAGTATTTT; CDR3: CASSQTGRYTDTQYF
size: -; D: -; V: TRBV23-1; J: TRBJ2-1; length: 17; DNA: TGCGCCAGCAGTCCGGGCAAAACAGGATTACTTTACAATGAGCAGTTCTTC; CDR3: CASSPGKTGLLYNEQFF
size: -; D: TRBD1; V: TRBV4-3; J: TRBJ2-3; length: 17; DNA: TGCGCCAGCAGCCAGACCTGGACAGGGGGAAGCACAGATACGCAGTATTTT; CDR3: CASSQTWTGGSTDTQYF
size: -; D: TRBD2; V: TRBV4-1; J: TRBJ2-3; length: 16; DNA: TGCGCCAGCAGCCTCGAAGGCGGGGGGGCTGCAGATACGCAGTATTTT; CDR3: CASSLEGGGAADTQYF
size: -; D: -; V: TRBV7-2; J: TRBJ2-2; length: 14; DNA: TGTGCCAGCAGCTTCTTAGGGGGAGACGGGGAGCTGTTTTTT; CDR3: CASSFLGGDGELFF
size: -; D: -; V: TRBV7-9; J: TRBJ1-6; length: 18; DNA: TGTGCCAGCACCGACAGCAGCTTAGGGGCAAGGTACGATTCACCCCTCCACTTT; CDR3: CASTDSSLGARYDSPLHF
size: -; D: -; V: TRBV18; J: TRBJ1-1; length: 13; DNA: TGTGCCAGCTCCCCCCTCCCGTTCACTGAAGCTTTCTTT; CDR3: CASSPLPFTEAFF
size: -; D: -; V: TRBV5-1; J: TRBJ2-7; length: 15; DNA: TGCGCCAGCAGCTTCGAGGGTCCCAGCTCCTACGAGCAGTACTTC; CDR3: CASSFEGPSSYEQYF
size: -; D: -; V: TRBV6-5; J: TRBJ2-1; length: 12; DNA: TGTGCCAGCAGTAGCAGGGACAATGAGCAGTTCTTC; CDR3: CASSSRDNEQFF
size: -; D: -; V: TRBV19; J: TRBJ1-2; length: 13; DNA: TGTGCCAGTAGAGTGGGAGTTAACTATGGCTACACCTTC; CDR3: CASRVGVNYGYTF
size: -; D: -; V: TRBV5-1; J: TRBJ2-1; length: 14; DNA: TGCGCCAGCAGGGCAGCGGAGACCTACAATGAGCAGTTCTTC; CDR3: CASRAAETYNEQFF
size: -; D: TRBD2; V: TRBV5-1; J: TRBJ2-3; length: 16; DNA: TGCGCCAGCTACAGTTCTAGCGGGGGACTTACAGATACGCAGTATTTT; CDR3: CASYSSSGGLTDTQYF
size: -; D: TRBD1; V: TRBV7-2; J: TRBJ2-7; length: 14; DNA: TGTGCCAGCAGGAACAAAGGACAGGGTTACGAGCAGTACTTC; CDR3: CASRNKGQGYEQYF
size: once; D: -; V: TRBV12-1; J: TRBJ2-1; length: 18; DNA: TGTGCCAGCCAGAGGGCCCGCCCCCCCCAATTCCGCTGTGGTGAGCAGTTCTTC; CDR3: CASQRARPPQFRCGEQFF
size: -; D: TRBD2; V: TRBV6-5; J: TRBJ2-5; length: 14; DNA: TGTGCCAGCAGTCCTGGACTAGCTTGGGAGACCCAGTACTTC; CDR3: CASSPGLAWETQYF
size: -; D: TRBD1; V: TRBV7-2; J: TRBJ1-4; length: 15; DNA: TGTGCCAGCAGCCCAACCAAGGGGGCGAGAGAAAAACTGTTTTTT; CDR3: CASSPTKGAREKLFF
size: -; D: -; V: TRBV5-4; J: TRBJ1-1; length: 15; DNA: TGTGCCAGCAGCTATACAGGGTGGGGGAACACTGAAGCTTTCTTT; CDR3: CASSYTGWGNTEAFF
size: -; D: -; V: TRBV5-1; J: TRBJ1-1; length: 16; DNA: TGCGCCAGCAGCTTGGGCTTTGGGGCAGTTAACACTGAAGCTTTCTTT; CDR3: CASSLGFGAVNTEAFF
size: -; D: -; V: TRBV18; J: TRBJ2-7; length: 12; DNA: TGTGCCAGCTCCGAGGAGGGCTACGAGCAGTACTTC; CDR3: CASSEEGYEQYF
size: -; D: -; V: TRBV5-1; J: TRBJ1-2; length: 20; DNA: TGCGCCAGCAGCTTGGTACCCCCGAAGGAGGGGCTGGGGGTTATCTATGGCTACACCTTC; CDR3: CASSLVPPKEGLGVIYGYTF
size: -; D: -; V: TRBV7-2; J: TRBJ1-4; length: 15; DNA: TGTGCCAGCAGCTTGACGGGGAGGATTAATGAAAAACTGTTTTTT; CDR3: CASSLTGRINEKLFF
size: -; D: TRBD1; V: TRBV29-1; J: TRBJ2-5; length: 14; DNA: TGCAGCGTTGACCGGACAGGGGGGCAAGAGACCCAGTACTTC; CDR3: CSVDRTGGQETQYF
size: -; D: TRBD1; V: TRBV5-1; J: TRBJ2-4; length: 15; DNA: TGCGCCAGCAGTCTAGGGGGACAGGGAATAGACATTCAGTACTTC; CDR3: CASSLGGQGIDIQYF
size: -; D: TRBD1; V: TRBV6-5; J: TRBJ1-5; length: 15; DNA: TGTGCCAGCAGCCCCGGACAGGGGTCCAATCAGCCCCAGCATTTT; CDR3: CASSPGQGSNQPQHF
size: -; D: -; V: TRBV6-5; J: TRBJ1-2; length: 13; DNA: TGTGCCAGCAGTTACTCGAGACAGGTTGGCTACACCTTC; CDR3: CASSYSRQVGYTF
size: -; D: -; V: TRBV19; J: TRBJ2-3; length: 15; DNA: TGTGCCAGTAGTATAGGGCGGGCAGGTACAGATACGCAGTATTTT; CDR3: CASSIGRAGTDTQYF
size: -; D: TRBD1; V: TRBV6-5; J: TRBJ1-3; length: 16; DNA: TGTGCCAGCAGTTACATATCCGGACAGGGCGGAAACACCATATATTTT; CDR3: CASSYISGQGGNTIYF
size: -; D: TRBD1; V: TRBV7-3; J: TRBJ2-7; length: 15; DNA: TGTGCCAGCAGCCATCCGGGACAGGGGGACTACGAGCAGTACTTC; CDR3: CASSHPGQGDYEQYF
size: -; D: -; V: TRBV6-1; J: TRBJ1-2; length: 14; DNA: TGTGCCAGCAGTGAAGTTCAGGGAAGCTATGGCTACACCTTC; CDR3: CASSEVQGSYGYTF
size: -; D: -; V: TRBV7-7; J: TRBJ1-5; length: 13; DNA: TGTGCTAGCAGCCAGGATAGCAATCAGCCCCAGCATTTT; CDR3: CASSQDSNQPQHF
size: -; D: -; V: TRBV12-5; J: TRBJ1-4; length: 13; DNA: TGTGCTAGTGCCTCTTCAAAACAGGAAAAACTGTTTTTT; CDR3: CASASSKQEKLFF
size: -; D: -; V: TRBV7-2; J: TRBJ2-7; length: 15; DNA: TGTGCCAGCAGCAACGCTCAGGGGAGCTCCTACGAGCAGTACTTC; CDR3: CASSNAQGSSYEQYF
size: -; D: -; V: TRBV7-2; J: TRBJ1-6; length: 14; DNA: TGTGCCAGCAGCCTCCTGACGGGGAGCTCACCCCTCCACTTT; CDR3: CASSLLTGSSPLHF
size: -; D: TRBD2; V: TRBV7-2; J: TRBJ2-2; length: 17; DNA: TGTGCCAGCAGCATACTAGCGGGGGGGCCGGGCACCGGGGAGCTGTTTTTT; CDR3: CASSILAGGPGTGELFF
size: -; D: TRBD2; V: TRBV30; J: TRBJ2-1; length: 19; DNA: TGTGCCTGGAGTTTCGGACCGGGACTAGCGGGGGCAAGGTACAATGAGCAGTTCTTC; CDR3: CAWSFGPGLAGARYNEQFF
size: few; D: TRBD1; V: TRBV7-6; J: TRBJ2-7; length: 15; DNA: TGTGCCAGCAGTTCCAGGACAGGGGGCTTCCACGAGCAGTACTTC; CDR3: CASSSRTGGFHEQYF
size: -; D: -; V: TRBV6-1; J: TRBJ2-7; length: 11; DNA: TGTGCCAGCGATAGCAGCACCGGGCAGTACTTC; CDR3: CASDSSTGQYF
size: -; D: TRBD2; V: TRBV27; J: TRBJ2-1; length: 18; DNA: TGTGCCAGCAGTCCGGGACTAGCGGGGGAGGGGAAATACAATGAGCAGTTCTTC; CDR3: CASSPGLAGEGKYNEQFF
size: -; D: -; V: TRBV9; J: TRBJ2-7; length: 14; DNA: TGTGCCAGCAGCGTCTCCGCGGGGTTCGACGAGCAGTACTTC; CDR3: CASSVSAGFDEQYF
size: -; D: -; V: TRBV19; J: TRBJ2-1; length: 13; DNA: TGTGCCAGTAGTAGCGGGGTCTACAATGAGCAGTTCTTC; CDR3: CASSSGVYNEQFF
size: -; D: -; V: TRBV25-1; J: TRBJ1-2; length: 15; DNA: TGTGCCAGCAGTGATGTGGGGCCACCCAACTATGGCTACACCTTC; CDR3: CASSDVGPPNYGYTF
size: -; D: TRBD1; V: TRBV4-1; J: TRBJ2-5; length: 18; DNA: TGCGCCAGCAGCCAGACCGGGACAGGGGGCTTAATTCGGGAGACCCAGTACTTC; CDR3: CASSQTGTGGLIRETQYF
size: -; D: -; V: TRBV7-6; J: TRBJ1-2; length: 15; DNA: TGTGCCAGCAGCTTAGGGCCATCCGGAGACTATGGCTACACCTTC; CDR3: CASSLGPSGDYGYTF